This T cell receptor (beta chain) was recorded in a study of shared clonotypes between healthy human individuals. The wider study: Donors were a couple of women and three men aged 18 to 49. Study results and caveats: Some clonotypes were shared by all four sorted-subset donors, while others were not shared. The non-shared ones had lower generation probabilities than the shared ones. Naive subsets generally exceeded memory subsets in estimated richness.

Generated by immunoSEQ multiplex PCR, the TCRdb table keeps only in-frame clones and is missing some. The sample carries 2 million to 2.5 million clones, approximately 94% recorded once. With respect to this clone: The target antigen is unknown.

CDR3 length: 14 residues. V was trimmed by 2 bases and J by 6 bases, leaving 10 bases between them. Germline V gene lookup returns CDR1 MDHEN and CDR2 SYDVKM. The chain couples TRBV28 to TRBJ1-4; D is perhaps TRBD1 (6 bases). Sequencing input: naive CD4+ T cells sorted from blood. Documented subset: CD45RA+ positively selected. This TCR was recovered from a man aged 18 to 35 in good health. The CDR3 nucleotides read TGTGCCAGCAGTTTAGGGCAGGGGTATGAAAAACTGTTTTTT. Amino acids: CASSLGQGYEKLFF.